A selection of T cell receptor beta chains follows, all from one sample in a study of CD8 T cells in Susac syndrome. TCRdb re-derived calls from the immunoSEQ multiplex PCR reads in MiXCR, one entry per CDR3 protein. The sample includes about 130,000 distinct CDR3 sequences, 90% to 95% of them seen just once. What was sequenced was CD4+ T cells from PBMCs. The receptors stem from a human donor in good health. CDR3s include the opening cysteine and the closing phenylalanine or tryptophan. The order of the fields is V gene, J gene, D gene, CDR3 protein, CDR3 DNA. The D gene is left open where the match is weak.

v_gene: TRBV6-5; j_gene: TRBJ2-1; d_gene: TRBD2; CDR3aa: CASSYGKTAGAGEQFF; CDR3nt: TGTGCCAGCAGTTACGGAAAAACTGCGGGAGCGGGGGAGCAGTTCTTC
v_gene: TRBV5-1; j_gene: TRBJ1-2; d_gene: NA; CDR3aa: CASSSAGEVYGYTF; CDR3nt: TGCGCCAGCAGCTCGGCAGGGGAAGTGTATGGCTACACCTTC
v_gene: TRBV18; j_gene: TRBJ2-6; d_gene: TRBD1; CDR3aa: CASSPRDRYSGANVLTF; CDR3nt: TGTGCCAGCTCACCACGGGACAGATACTCTGGGGCCAACGTCCTGACTTTC
v_gene: TRBV19; j_gene: TRBJ2-4; d_gene: NA; CDR3aa: CASTPLPMGAKNIQYF; CDR3nt: TGTGCCAGTACCCCCCTACCTATGGGGGCCAAAAACATTCAGTACTTC
v_gene: TRBV28; j_gene: TRBJ2-7; d_gene: NA; CDR3aa: CASRTTHYEQYF; CDR3nt: TGTGCCAGCAGAACTACCCATTACGAGCAGTACTTC
v_gene: TRBV12-3/TRBV12-4; j_gene: TRBJ1-3; d_gene: NA; CDR3aa: CASSVTALSGNTIYF; CDR3nt: TGTGCCAGCAGTGTTACAGCGCTCTCTGGAAACACCATATATTTT
v_gene: TRBV7-2; j_gene: TRBJ1-2; d_gene: NA; CDR3aa: CASSLDAGVLANYGYTF; CDR3nt: TGTGCCAGCAGCTTAGACGCGGGGGTCCTAGCTAACTATGGCTACACCTTC
v_gene: TRBV7-9; j_gene: TRBJ2-7; d_gene: TRBD1; CDR3aa: CASSKRFTGGEGLGEQYF; CDR3nt: TGTGCCAGCAGCAAGCGATTTACAGGGGGAGAGGGTCTAGGCGAGCAGTACTTC
v_gene: TRBV28; j_gene: TRBJ1-2; d_gene: NA; CDR3aa: CASSFDRYYGYTF; CDR3nt: TGTGCCAGCAGTTTTGACAGATACTATGGCTACACCTTC
v_gene: TRBV19; j_gene: TRBJ1-5; d_gene: NA; CDR3aa: CASSLQQHQPQHF; CDR3nt: TGTGCCAGTAGCTTGCAGCAACATCAGCCCCAGCATTTT